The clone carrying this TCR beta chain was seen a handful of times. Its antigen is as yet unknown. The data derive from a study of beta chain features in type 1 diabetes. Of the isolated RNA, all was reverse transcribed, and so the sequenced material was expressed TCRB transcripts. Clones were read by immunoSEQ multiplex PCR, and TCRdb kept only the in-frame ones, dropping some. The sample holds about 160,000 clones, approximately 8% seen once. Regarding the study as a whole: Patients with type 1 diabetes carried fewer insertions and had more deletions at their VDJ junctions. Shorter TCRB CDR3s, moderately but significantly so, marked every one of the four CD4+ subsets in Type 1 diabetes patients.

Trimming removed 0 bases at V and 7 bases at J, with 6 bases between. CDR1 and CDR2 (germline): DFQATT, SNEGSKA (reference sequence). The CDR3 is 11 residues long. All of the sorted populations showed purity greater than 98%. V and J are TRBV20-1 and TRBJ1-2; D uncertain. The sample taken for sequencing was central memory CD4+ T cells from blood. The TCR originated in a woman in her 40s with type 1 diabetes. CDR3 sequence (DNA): TGCAGTGCTAGAGATAGGAGTGGCTACACCTTC. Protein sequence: CSARDRSGYTF.